Shown below are 13 T cell receptor beta chains from a single sample sequenced in a study of regulatory T cells in long-lasting Graves disease. The time point here: newly diagnosed GD, antithyroid drugs for less than 3 months. PBMC-extracted RNA yielded the TCR library. TCR beta libraries were built with iRepertoire HTBI primers and Arm-PCR of CDR3 regions. Each CDR3 protein is one row after TCRdb ran MiXCR on the multiplex PCR reads. The sample holds around 400,000 distinct CDR3 sequences, roughly 16% seen once. Here the sequenced sample was peripheral blood mononuclear cells (PBMCs), taken at new diagnosis, from a patient treated with antithyroid drugs. These receptors were collected from a female donor with Graves disease.

This clonotype occurred a few times. The chain couples TRBV20-1 to TRBJ2-1, with TRBD2 identical over 10 bases. The germline gives CDR1 DFQATT, CDR2 SNEGSKA (reference sequence). The CDR3 consists of 17 residues. Trimming at V came to 0 bases and at J to 10 bases, leaving 15 bases not matched to a gene. CDR3 protein: CSARDGLPSGGASEQFF. CDR3 nucleotide sequence: TGCAGTGCTAGAGATGGGTTACCCAGCGGGGGGGCCTCGGAGCAGTTCTTC.

The count of this clonotype is one. The chain joins TRBV28 to TRBJ1-2; TRBD1 matches at 10 bases. Trimming removed 2 bases from V and 6 bases from J; junction bases left unmatched: 6. This CDR3 region has 15 residues. Germline lookup yields CDR1 MDHEN and CDR2 SYDVKM. Written as DNA, the CDR3 is TGTGCCAGCAGTTTAGGGGACAGGGGTTGGCATGGCTACACCTTC. Residues: CASSLGDRGWHGYTF.

This clonotype came up a few times. CDR3 DNA: TGTGCCAGCAGGGGGTACCGGGGGCGCACTGAAGCTTTCTTT. It encodes CASRGYRGRTEAFF. The chain links TRBV27 to TRBJ1-1, with a possible D match to TRBD1 (6 bases). The CDR3 spans 14 residues. CDR1 and CDR2 (germline): MNHEY, SMNVEV (reference sequence). The V gene lost 6 bases and the J gene lost 4 bases, with 15 bases spanning the gap.

This clonotype was detected many times. The chain combines TRBV20-1 with TRBJ1-5; no clear D gene. The germline V gene encodes CDR1 DFQATT and CDR2 SNEGSKA (reference sequence). There are 17 residues in the CDR3. Trimming removed 3 bases at V and 3 bases at J, with 21 bases between. CDR3 nucleotides: TGCAGTGCTAGTGCTCCGCCCGGTTTTAGGGACAATCAGCCCCAGCATTTT. This sequence encodes CSASAPPGFRDNQPQHF.

The chain recombines TRBV20-1 with TRBJ2-7; maybe TRBD1 (5 bases). The CDR3 spans 11 residues. Trimming cost V 0 bases and J 11 bases, with 11 bases left between them. Germline lookup yields CDR1 DFQATT and CDR2 SNEGSKA (reference sequence). CDR3 sequence reads: CSARDLAGKYF. CDR3 DNA sequence: TGCAGTGCTAGAGATCTGGCAGGGAAGTACTTC.

This clonotype was seen many times. V usage is TRBV24-1 and J usage is TRBJ2-2; no firm D call. This CDR3 is built from 12 residues. V was trimmed by 5 bases and J by 7 bases, leaving 7 bases between them. Germline-derived CDR1 and CDR2 are KGHDR and SFDVKD. CDR3 nucleotides: TGTGCCACCAGTGCCTTTGACGGGGAGCTGTTTTTT. Translating it yields CATSAFDGELFF.

This clonotype was found many times. CDR3 bases: TGTGCCAGCAGCTTTTCTTCCGGCCAAGAGACCCAGTACTTC. Translation gives CASSFSSGQETQYF. The chain is built from TRBV11-2 and TRBJ2-5; D unresolved. CDR3 length: 14 amino acids. CDR1 and CDR2 (germline): SGHAT, FQNNGV. The V end was cut by 3 bases, the J end by 1 base, with 9 bases between.

This clonotype was counted many times. This chain links TRBV20-1 with TRBJ2-1, with 9 bases matching TRBD2. This CDR3 has 15 residues. Germline V gene lookup returns CDR1 DFQATT and CDR2 SNEGSKA (reference sequence). After removal of 0 bases from V and 5 bases from J, the junction contained 5 bases not matched to a gene. The CDR3 is CSARESGRFDNEQFF. The CDR3 DNA sequence: TGCAGTGCTAGAGAGAGCGGGAGGTTCGACAATGAGCAGTTCTTC.

This clonotype was seen repeatedly, ten times or more. The V call is TRBV28, the J call TRBJ2-7, with D perhaps given as TRBD1 or TRBD2 (7 bases each). The CDR3 is made up of 14 amino acids. Deletions cut 6 bases from V and 3 bases from J, with 15 bases between. Germline CDR1 and CDR2: MDHEN and SYDVKM. The CDR3 loop is CASRAQGEGYEQYF. CDR3 sequence (DNA): TGTGCCAGCAGAGCCCAGGGGGAGGGCTACGAGCAGTACTTC.

This clonotype was detected only a few times. The chain carries TRBV5-1 and TRBJ1-6; 7 positions match TRBD1. V shed 7 bases and J 6 bases; nucleotides not matched to a gene: 10. The germline V gene encodes CDR1 SGHRS and CDR2 YFSETQ. The CDR3 runs to 15 residues. As DNA, the CDR3 is TGCGCCAGCCATAAATATGGGGACAGTAATTCACCCCTCCACTTT. Amino acid sequence: CASHKYGDSNSPLHF.

This clonotype was detected only once. The chain employs TRBV12-3 or TRBV12-4 and TRBJ1-5; D is unresolved. The CDR3 has 15 amino acids. V lost 4 bases and J lost 0, with 10 bases in between. This CDR3 is CASSSSVASNQPQHF. CDR3 DNA sequence: TGTGCCAGCAGTTCATCAGTAGCTAGCAATCAGCCCCAGCATTTT.

There are many counts of this clonotype. J is TRBJ2-7 and V is TRBV11-2, with TRBD1 matching over 7 bases. After removal of 5 bases from V and 3 bases from J, the junction contained 10 bases not matched to a gene. This CDR3 region has 15 residues. Germline assignment: CDR1 SGHAT and CDR2 FQNNGV. Here the CDR3 DNA reads TGTGCCAGCAGCCCTAGGGGACAGAACCTCTACGAGCAGTACTTC. This encodes CASSPRGQNLYEQYF.

Many counts were recorded for this clonotype. V is TRBV28 and J is TRBJ2-7; perhaps TRBD2 as D (6 bases). This CDR3 contains 16 residues. V was shortened by 6 bases and J by 7 bases, with 25 bases between the two germline ends. The germline gives CDR1 MDHEN, CDR2 SYDVKM. The CDR3, as DNA: TGTGCCAGCAGCGTTCCCGGGGGTCGGGGAGCAGGGGAGCAGTACTTC. It is translated as CASSVPGGRGAGEQYF. Together with reference TRBV28 and TRBJ2-7, the CDR3 gives the full variable domain: DVKVTQSSRYLVKRTGEKVFLECVQDMDHENMFWYRQDPGLGLRLIYFSYDVKMKEKGDIPEGYSVSREKKERFSLILESASTNQTSMYLCASSVPGGRGAGEQYFGPGTRLTVT.